The next 19 T cell receptor beta chains were all read from a single sample in a study of blood T cell repertoires in COVID-19. Generated by immunoSEQ multiplex PCR, the TCRdb table keeps only in-frame clones and is missing some. The table records about 12,000 clones, 60% to 80% of them present only once. Material for sequencing was peripheral blood. The receptor set was obtained from a man in his sixties with COVID-19, enrolled during active disease.

CDR3 bases: TGTGCCAGCAGTCCCGGGACAGGACCCTACAATGAGCAGTTCTTC. Protein: CASSPGTGPYNEQFF. The chain joins TRBV2 to TRBJ2-1, with TRBD1 matching 8 bases. The germline V gene encodes CDR1 SNHLY and CDR2 FYNNEI. The junction had 5 bases not matched to a gene; V was cut back by 5 bases and J by 2 bases. The CDR3 has 15 residues.

For this clone: At the DNA level, this CDR3 is encoded by other sequences in the same sample as well. V gene TRBV10-3 combines with J gene TRBJ1-2, with D possibly matching TRBD1 (6 bases). The CDR3 is 14 residues long. Germline-derived CDR1 and CDR2 are ENHRY and SYGVKD. V shed 0 bases and J shed 4 bases, with 9 bases lying between them. CDR3 loop: CAISESTGTYGYTF. CDR3 nucleotide sequence: TGTGCCATCAGTGAGTCGACAGGAACCTATGGCTACACCTTC.

This clone came up a few times. The J gene is TRBJ2-7, the V gene TRBV9; 9 nucleotides match TRBD2. The CDR3 contains 14 residues. Germline trimming cut 5 bases from V and 7 bases from J; bases unmatched to any gene: 10. Germline CDR1 reads SGDLS; CDR2 reads YYNGEE. The CDR3 DNA follows: TGTGCCAGCAGTCCCACCGGGACTAGCAAAGAGCAGTACTTC. Residues: CASSPTGTSKEQYF.

The chain recombines TRBV6-6 with TRBJ1-1; TRBD1 matches at 9 bases. CDR1 is MNHNY and CDR2 is SVGAGI in the germline V gene (reference sequence). V lost 4 bases and J lost 1; bases outside the gene matches: 4. The CDR3 sequence is 15 residues long. CDR3 sequence (DNA): TGTGCCAGCAGTTCACGGGACAGGGCGAACACTGAAGCTTTCTTT. This sequence encodes CASSSRDRANTEAFF.

The chain links TRBV12-5 to TRBJ2-3; D not resolved. Germline lookup yields CDR1 LGHNT and CDR2 FRNRAP. CDR3 length: 15 amino acids. Trimming left V 1 base short and J 0 bases short, with 8 bases between. CDR3 amino acids: CASGLDLTSTDTQYF. CDR3 DNA sequence: TGTGCTAGTGGTTTGGACTTGACTAGCACAGATACGCAGTATTTT.

The chain employs TRBV7-3 and TRBJ2-5; TRBD1 matches 8 bases. CDR1 and CDR2 from the germline V gene are SGHTA and FQGTGA. The CDR3 length is 15 residues. V lost 3 bases and J lost 4; bases outside the gene matches: 7. The CDR3 region is CASSLLGTGRETQYF. In nucleotides, the CDR3 is TGTGCCAGCAGCTTGCTCGGGACAGGTCGAGAGACCCAGTACTTC.

The chain links TRBV7-2 to TRBJ2-5; a weak D match, TRBD2 (5 bases). In germline, CDR1 is SGHTA, CDR2 FQGNSA. V lost 3 bases and J 4 bases, leaving 15 bases between the germline ends. The CDR3 runs to 15 residues. In DNA, the CDR3 is TGTGCCAGCAGCTTGAGGGCAATGAGGAGAGAGACCCAGTACTTC. This sequence encodes CASSLRAMRRETQYF.

The rearrangement joins TRBV5-1 to TRBJ1-1; 7 bases match TRBD1. V shed 0 bases, J shed 2 bases, and the junction held 4 bases outside the gene matches. This CDR3 has 15 amino acids. Per the germline V gene, CDR1 is SGHRS and CDR2 is YFSETQ. This CDR3 is CASSLGRGANTEAFF. CDR3 DNA: TGCGCCAGCAGCTTGGGCAGGGGGGCTAACACTGAAGCTTTCTTT.

The chain has TRBV20-1 and TRBJ2-1; weak D call: TRBD2 (5 bases). The CDR3 length is 12 residues. With 3 bases removed from V and 9 bases from J, the gap between germline ends came to 12 bases. Germline V gene sequence: CDR1 DFQATT, CDR2 SNEGSKA (reference sequence). This CDR3 is CSASSSDGEQFF. The CDR3 bases are TGCAGTGCTAGTAGTAGCGATGGTGAGCAGTTCTTC.

This sequence joins TRBV7-6 and TRBJ2-5; D may be TRBD2 (5 bases). The V and J ends lost 6 bases and 4 bases respectively, with 21 bases between them. The CDR3 totals 16 residues. CDR1 and CDR2 (germline): SGHVS, FNYEAQ. The CDR3 here is CASSRTRRGPPETQYF. The CDR3 region has the DNA TGTGCCAGCAGTCGCACCCGTCGCGGGCCCCCAGAGACCCAGTACTTC.

The rearrangement uses TRBV5-4 and TRBJ1-2; 8 bases agree with TRBD1. Germline V CDR1 and CDR2: SGHNT, YYREEE (reference sequence). The CDR3 loop spans 15 amino acids. J gave up 3 bases and V 3 bases, and 7 bases lay outside the gene matches. Here the CDR3 reads CASSWKQGVYYGYTF. The CDR3 DNA sequence: TGTGCCAGCAGCTGGAAACAGGGGGTGTACTATGGCTACACCTTC.

The rearrangement joins TRBV7-3 to TRBJ2-3; TRBD2 aligns across 9 bases. J lost 2 bases, V lost 1 base, and 7 bases had no gene match. Germline-derived CDR1 and CDR2 are SGHTA and FQGTGA. The CDR3 runs to 17 residues. The CDR3, as DNA: TGTGCCAGCAGCTTAATGGGTAGCGGGAGTATCACAGATACGCAGTATTTT. This translates into CASSLMGSGSITDTQYF.

The genes are TRBV5-1 and TRBJ1-1; D possibly corresponds to TRBD1 (5 bases). The germline V gene has CDR1 SGHRS and CDR2 YFSETQ. The CDR3 spans 15 residues. V shed 1 base and J shed 2 bases, with 12 bases lying between them. The CDR3 DNA is TGCGCCAGCAGCTTGAATGGGGGGGAAAACACTGAAGCTTTCTTT. It specifies CASSLNGGENTEAFF.

V gene TRBV7-3 combines with J gene TRBJ1-6; 7 bases are shared with TRBD1. In germline, CDR1 is SGHTA, CDR2 FQGTGA. V lost 1 base and J lost 9; bases outside the gene matches: 6. The CDR3 runs to 15 residues. This chain's CDR3 is CASSLNGGGTSPLHF. CDR3 DNA: TGTGCCAGCAGCTTAAACGGAGGGGGCACTTCACCCCTCCACTTT.

V gene TRBV4-1 combines with J gene TRBJ1-2, with TRBD1 matching over 7 bases. Losses at the gene ends were 1 base for V and 2 bases for J; bases not matched to a gene: 16. From germline, CDR1 is MGHRA and CDR2 YSYEKL. CDR3 length: 19 residues. DNA for the CDR3: TGCGCCAGCAGCCAAGGGTGGGGCAGCCCTCTCAGGGGGAACTATGGCTACACCTTC. The encoded protein is CASSQGWGSPLRGNYGYTF.

V usage is TRBV6-2 or TRBV6-3 and J usage is TRBJ2-1; maybe TRBD2 (6 bases). Germline V gene lookup returns CDR1 MNHEY and CDR2 SVGEGT. The V end was cut by 4 bases, the J end by 12 bases, with 13 bases between. There are 12 residues in the CDR3. CDR3 coding DNA: TGTGCCAGCAGTTCTGGGAGGATAAGGCAGTTCTTC. Protein product: CASSSGRIRQFF.

The rearrangement links TRBV7-2 to TRBJ2-1, with 9 nucleotides matching TRBD2. After removal of 4 bases from V and 2 bases from J, the junction contained 3 bases not matched to a gene. Germline assignment: CDR1 SGHTA and CDR2 FQGNSA. The CDR3 is 15 amino acids. CDR3 sequence (DNA): TGTGCCAGCAGCTCCGGACTAGCGCCCTACAATGAGCAGTTCTTC. Its translation: CASSSGLAPYNEQFF. The entire variable domain, with the rest obtained from reference TRBV7-2 and TRBJ2-1, is as follows: GAGVSQSPSNKVTEKGKDVELRCDPISGHTALYWYRQSLGQGLEFLIYFQGNSAPDKSGLPSDRFSAERTGGSVSTLTIQRTQQEDSAVYLCASSSGLAPYNEQFFGPGTRLTVL.

The rearrangement joins TRBV19 to TRBJ2-5; perhaps TRBD1 as D (5 bases). The germline V gene has CDR1 LNHDA and CDR2 SQIVND (reference sequence). The CDR3 is 15 residues long. Trimming shortened V by 2 bases and J by 4 bases, and 14 bases separated the two germline ends. The CDR3, as DNA: TGTGCCAGTAGTATACAGGGAAAAGCCAGAGAGACCCAGTACTTC. Translation gives CASSIQGKARETQYF. Full variable domain (rest looked up from reference TRBV19 and TRBJ2-5): DGGITQSPKYLFRKEGQNVTLSCEQNLNHDAMYWYRQDPGQGLRLIYYSQIVNDFQKGDIAEGYSVSREKKESFPLTVTSAQKNPTAFYLCASSIQGKARETQYFGPGTRLLVL.

This chain links TRBV11-3 with TRBJ2-1; tentative D call: TRBD2 (5 bases). This CDR3 has 16 amino acids. Trimming removed 1 base at V and 6 bases at J, with 16 bases between. The germline gives CDR1 SGHNT, CDR2 YENEEA. The CDR3: CASSLGGWLASNEQFF. CDR3 nucleotides: TGTGCCAGCAGCTTAGGCGGATGGCTAGCTAGCAATGAGCAGTTCTTC.